This T cell receptor (beta chain) was retrieved from a study of early T cells in non-severe SARS-CoV-2 infection. Study summary: Unsorted whole blood bulk RNA was sequenced, with unpaired chains.

Study-level findings and limits: Private and CD4 specificities were missed by VDJdb matching, which favored anti-spike CD8 responses.

Tagging with unique molecular identifiers was applied to individual cDNA molecules. MiXCR, run by TCRdb on the 5' RACE reads, gives a single entry per CDR3 protein. The sample has about 80,000 distinct CDR3 sequences; 5% are singletons. Regarding this clonotype: Its antigen is not known. A read error may produce the germline difference seen at one junction end.

This CDR3 is 16 amino acids long. The germline CDR1 and CDR2 sequences are SGHKS and YYEKEE (reference sequence). The V and J genes are TRBV5-5 and TRBJ2-1, with TRBD2 matching 8 bases. The TCR was taken from an adult who was a healthcare worker with PCR-confirmed SARS-CoV-2 infection or an uninfected control (not recorded which). Sequences were derived from whole blood, sampled at baseline. DNA for the CDR3: TGTGCCAGCAGCCCGTTAGCGGGACGGACCTACAGTGAGCAGTTCTTC. As protein: CASSPLAGRTYSEQFF.